This T cell receptor beta chain was recovered during a study of T cell responses to AZD1222 COVID-19 vaccine. Findings and limits, study-wide: Sampled repertoires all dated from after the peak T cell response. Most donors were white British, females outnumbered males, and clonal diversity was possibly underestimated.

A word on this clone: Its antigen is not known.

Using immunoSEQ multiplex PCR, the repertoire was profiled, and TCRdb retains in-frame clones only, with some absent. This sample has about 92,000 clones, with just over 90% found just once. The trim removed 0 bases at V and 0 bases at J, leaving 3 bases unmatched. The CDR3 totals 16 residues. In germline, CDR1 is SGHNT, CDR2 YYREEE (reference sequence). Sequenced material: peripheral blood, taken on day 0 of AZD1222 vaccination. This clonotype originated in an adult in good health. This chain joins TRBV5-4 and TRBJ2-1; 7 nucleotides align to TRBD1. CDR3 in amino acids: CASSLGGDSSYNEQFF. CDR3 bases: TGTGCCAGCAGCTTGGGTGGGGACAGCTCCTACAATGAGCAGTTCTTC.